Below are 13 T cell receptor beta chains sequenced from a single sample in a study of blood T cell repertoires in COVID-19. Libraries were prepared by immunoSEQ multiplex PCR; TCRdb keeps only in-frame clonotypes and omits some of them. Of approximately 150,000 clones in the sample, over 75% were seen once. Source material: PBMCs or T cells enriched from blood (not recorded which). The source of these receptors is a man in his fifties in a cohort exposed to, infected with or recovered from COVID-19 (not recorded which).

The CDR3 DNA follows: TGTGCCAGCAGATGGCAAGGGCCTCGGGGAACTGAAGCTTTCTTT. This sequence encodes CASRWQGPRGTEAFF. The chain couples TRBV2 to TRBJ1-1; D is unresolved. Germline assignment: CDR1 SNHLY and CDR2 FYNNEI. The ends were cut back, 6 bases at V and 5 bases at J, with 19 bases in the middle. The CDR3 runs 15 residues.

The CDR3 sequence is CASSPPISTAYGYTF. Here the CDR3 DNA reads TGTGCCAGCTCACCACCGATATCGACAGCCTATGGCTACACCTTC. V is TRBV18 and J is TRBJ1-2; weak D call: TRBD1 (5 bases). This CDR3 is 15 amino acids long. Trimming stripped 0 bases from V and 4 bases from J, with 12 bases between. CDR1 is KGHSH, CDR2 LQKENI, per germline.

The chain couples TRBV5-8 to TRBJ2-5; 7 positions match TRBD1. The ends lost 4 bases at V and 1 base at J; junction bases unmatched: 7. The CDR3 is 15 residues long. The germline CDR1 and CDR2 sequences are SGHTS and YDEGEE. CDR3 in DNA: TGTGCCAGCAGCCCCTACGGGACAGCCCAAGAGACCCAGTACTTC. Amino acid sequence: CASSPYGTAQETQYF.

The chain uses TRBV27 and TRBJ1-2; possible D gene TRBD1, 6 bases. Trimming cost V 0 bases and J 7 bases, with 18 bases left between them. This CDR3 is 16 amino acids long. Germline lookup yields CDR1 MNHEY and CDR2 SMNVEV (reference sequence). DNA for the CDR3: TGTGCCAGCAGTTTATCTCCGGGGGGGGGCCTGGTTGGCTACACCTTC. Its translation is CASSLSPGGGLVGYTF.

The chain uses TRBV4-1 and TRBJ1-4; 10 bases align to TRBD1. Trimming cost V 5 bases and J 2 bases; bases outside gene matches: 8. The CDR3 has 17 residues. Per germline, CDR1 MGHRA and CDR2 YSYEKL. The CDR3 nucleotides read TGCGCCAGCAGCTCGGACAGGGGGAGTAGGACTAATGAAAAACTGTTTTTT. Encoded protein: CASSSDRGSRTNEKLFF.

The chain uses TRBV30 and TRBJ2-1; a weak D match, TRBD1 (6 bases). Trimming left V 0 bases short and J 6 bases short, with 15 bases between. Germline loops: CDR1 GTSNPN, CDR2 SVGIG (reference sequence). The CDR3 contains 15 residues. For the CDR3, the DNA is TGTGCCTGGAGTGTATCGGGGTGGGGGCGCAATGAGCAGTTCTTC. Its protein product is CAWSVSGWGRNEQFF.

The rearrangement uses TRBV6-5 and TRBJ1-2; 7 bases map to TRBD1. The V gene end was trimmed by 6 bases and the J gene end by 4 bases; junction bases not matched to a gene: 8. This CDR3 is built from 14 residues. Germline CDR1 is MNHEY and CDR2 is SVGAGI. The CDR3 DNA reads TGTGCCAGCAGCCGGACAGGAGGTGTCTATGGCTACACCTTC. Translating gives CASSRTGGVYGYTF.

About this clone itself: The same CDR3 is also encoded by other DNA sequences in this sample. J is TRBJ2-7 and V is TRBV9, with TRBD1 matching over 8 bases. The junction had 4 bases not matched to a gene; V was cut back by 2 bases and J by 3 bases. The CDR3 loop spans 14 amino acids. The germline CDR1 and CDR2 sequences are SGDLS and YYNGEE. The CDR3 loop reads CASSVSTGDYEQYF. For the CDR3, the DNA is TGTGCCAGCAGCGTCTCGACAGGGGACTACGAGCAGTACTTC.

The rearrangement joins TRBV6-1 to TRBJ1-1, with D unclear. V lost 3 bases and J lost 1, with 6 bases in between. CDR1 and CDR2 (germline): MNHNS, SASEGT. The CDR3 is 13 residues long. The DNA of the CDR3 is TGTGCCAGCAGTGATCACGGGAACACTGAAGCTTTCTTT. It encodes CASSDHGNTEAFF.

The sample holds one count of this clone. The genes are TRBV7-3 and TRBJ2-2; 7 bases agree with TRBD2. Germline loops: CDR1 SGHTA, CDR2 FQGTGA. The J segment lost 2 bases and the V segment lost 4 bases, leaving 10 bases of the junction unmatched. This CDR3 contains 17 residues. CDR3: CASSSPASGKNTGELFF. DNA for the CDR3: TGTGCCAGCAGCTCACCCGCGAGCGGGAAAAACACCGGGGAGCTGTTTTTT.

The rearrangement links TRBV5-4 to TRBJ1-2; the match to TRBD1 covers 8 bases. V gave up 0 bases and J gave up 5 bases; unmatched junction bases: 3. The CDR3 is 14 residues long. Germline-derived CDR1 and CDR2 are SGHNT and YYREEE (reference sequence). The CDR3 sequence: CASSLETGDYGYTF. CDR3 nucleotide sequence: TGTGCCAGCAGCTTGGAGACAGGGGATTATGGCTACACCTTC.

The sample holds many counts of this clone. The chain links TRBV10-3 to TRBJ2-1, with TRBD2 matching over 9 bases. V lost 10 bases, J lost 8 bases, and 15 bases stayed unmatched. Germline V gene sequence: CDR1 ENHRY, CDR2 SYGVKD. This CDR3 region has 15 residues. CDR3 DNA sequence: TGTGCCACCACCCTGGCGGGAGGGTCATTGGATGAGCAGTTCTTC. It translates to CATTLAGGSLDEQFF.

V usage is TRBV14 and J usage is TRBJ1-1; 10 bases map to TRBD1. The CDR3 is made up of 16 amino acids. Trimming at V came to 4 bases and at J to 4 bases, leaving 9 bases not matched to a gene. Germline CDR1 is SGHDN and CDR2 is FVKESK. The CDR3: CASSPGTGVRFTEAFF. The DNA for the CDR3 is TGTGCCAGCAGCCCCGGGACAGGGGTAAGGTTCACTGAAGCTTTCTTT.